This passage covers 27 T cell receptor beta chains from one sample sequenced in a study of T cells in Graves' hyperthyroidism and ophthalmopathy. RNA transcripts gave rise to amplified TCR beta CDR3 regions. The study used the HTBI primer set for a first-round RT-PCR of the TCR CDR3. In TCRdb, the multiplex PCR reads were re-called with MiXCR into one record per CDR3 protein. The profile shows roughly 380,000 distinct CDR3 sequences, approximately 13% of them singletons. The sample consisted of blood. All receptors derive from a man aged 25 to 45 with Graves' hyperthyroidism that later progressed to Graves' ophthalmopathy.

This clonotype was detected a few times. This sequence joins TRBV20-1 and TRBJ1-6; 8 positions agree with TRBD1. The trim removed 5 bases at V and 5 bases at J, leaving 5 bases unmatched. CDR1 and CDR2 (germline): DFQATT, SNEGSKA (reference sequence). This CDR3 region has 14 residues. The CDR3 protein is CSASLGQDNSPLHF. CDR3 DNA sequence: TGCAGTGCTTCCCTGGGACAGGATAATTCACCCCTCCACTTT.

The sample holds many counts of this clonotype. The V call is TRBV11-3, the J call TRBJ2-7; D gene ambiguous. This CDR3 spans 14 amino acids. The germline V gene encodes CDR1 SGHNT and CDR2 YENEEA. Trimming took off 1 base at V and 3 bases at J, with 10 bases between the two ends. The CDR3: CASSLAGPDYEQYF. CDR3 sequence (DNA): TGTGCCAGCAGCTTAGCCGGGCCCGACTACGAGCAGTACTTC.

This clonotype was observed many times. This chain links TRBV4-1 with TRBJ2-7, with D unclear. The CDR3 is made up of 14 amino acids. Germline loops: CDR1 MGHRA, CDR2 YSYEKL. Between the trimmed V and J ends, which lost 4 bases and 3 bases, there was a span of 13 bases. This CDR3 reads CASSPRQVGYEQYF. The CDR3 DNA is TGCGCCAGCAGCCCGAGGCAGGTTGGCTACGAGCAGTACTTC.

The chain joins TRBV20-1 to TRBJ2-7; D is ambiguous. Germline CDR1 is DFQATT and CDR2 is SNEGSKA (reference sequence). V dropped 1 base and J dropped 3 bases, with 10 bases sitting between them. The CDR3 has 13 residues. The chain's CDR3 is CSARATRSYEQYF. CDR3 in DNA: TGCAGTGCTAGAGCGACCCGGAGCTACGAGCAGTACTTC.

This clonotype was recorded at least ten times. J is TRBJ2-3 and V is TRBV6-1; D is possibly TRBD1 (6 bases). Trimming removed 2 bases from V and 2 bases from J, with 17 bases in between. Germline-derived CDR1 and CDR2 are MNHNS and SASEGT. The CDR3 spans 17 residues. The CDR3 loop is CASSELQGNRFTDTQYF. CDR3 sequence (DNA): TGTGCCAGCAGTGAATTACAGGGAAACCGGTTCACAGATACGCAGTATTTT.

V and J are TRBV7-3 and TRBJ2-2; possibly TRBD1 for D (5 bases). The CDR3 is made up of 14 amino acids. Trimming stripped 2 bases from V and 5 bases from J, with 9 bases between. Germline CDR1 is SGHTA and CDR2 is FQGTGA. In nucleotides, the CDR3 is TGTGCCAGCAGCTTAGACAGATTGACCGGGGAGCTGTTTTTT. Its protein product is CASSLDRLTGELFF. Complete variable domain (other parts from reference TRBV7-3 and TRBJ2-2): GAGVSQTPSNKVTEKGKYVELRCDPISGHTALYWYRQSLGQGPEFLIYFQGTGAADDSGLPNDRFFAVRPEGSVSTLKIQRTERGDSAVYLCASSLDRLTGELFFGEGSRLTVL.

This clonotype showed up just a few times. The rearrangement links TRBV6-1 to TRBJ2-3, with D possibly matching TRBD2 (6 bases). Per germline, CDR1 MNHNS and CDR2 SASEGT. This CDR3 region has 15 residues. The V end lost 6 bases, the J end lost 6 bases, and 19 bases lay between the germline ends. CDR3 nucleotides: TGTGCCAGCAGCCAGTTGGGCGGGGATCCGGATACGCAGTATTTT. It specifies CASSQLGGDPDTQYF.

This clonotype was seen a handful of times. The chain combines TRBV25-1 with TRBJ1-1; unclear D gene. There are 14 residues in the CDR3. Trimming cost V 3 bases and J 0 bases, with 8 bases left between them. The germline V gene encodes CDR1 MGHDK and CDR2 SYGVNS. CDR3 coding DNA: TGTGCCAGCAGTGACCGGGTCCTGAACACTGAAGCTTTCTTT. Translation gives CASSDRVLNTEAFF. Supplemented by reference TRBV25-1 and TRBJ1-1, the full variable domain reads EADIYQTPRYLVIGTGKKITLECSQTMGHDKMYWYQQDPGMELHLIHYSYGVNSTEKGDLSSESTVSRIRTEHFPLTLESARPSHTSQYLCASSDRVLNTEAFFGQGTRLTVV.

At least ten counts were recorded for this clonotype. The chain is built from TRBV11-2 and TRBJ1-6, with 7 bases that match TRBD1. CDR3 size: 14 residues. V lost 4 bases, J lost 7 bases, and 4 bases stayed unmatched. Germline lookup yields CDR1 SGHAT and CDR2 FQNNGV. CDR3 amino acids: CASSSTGSNSPLHF. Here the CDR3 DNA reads TGTGCCAGCAGCTCGACAGGGTCCAATTCACCCCTCCACTTT.

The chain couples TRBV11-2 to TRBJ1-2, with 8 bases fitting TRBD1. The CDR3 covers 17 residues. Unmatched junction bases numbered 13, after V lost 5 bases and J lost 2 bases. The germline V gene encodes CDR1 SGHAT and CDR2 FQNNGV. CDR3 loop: CASSPGQGASKNYGYTF. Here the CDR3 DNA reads TGTGCCAGCAGCCCCGGACAGGGAGCATCGAAGAACTATGGCTACACCTTC. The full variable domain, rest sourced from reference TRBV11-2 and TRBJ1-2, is EAGVAQSPRYKIIEKRQSVAFWCNPISGHATLYWYQQILGQGPKLLIQFQNNGVVDDSQLPKDRFSAERLKGVDSTLKIQPAKLEDSAVYLCASSPGQGASKNYGYTFGSGTRLTVV.

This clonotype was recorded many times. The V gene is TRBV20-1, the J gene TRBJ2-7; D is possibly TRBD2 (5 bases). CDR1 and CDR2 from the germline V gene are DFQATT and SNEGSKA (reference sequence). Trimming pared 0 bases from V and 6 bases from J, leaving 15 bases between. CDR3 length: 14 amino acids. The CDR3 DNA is TGCAGTGCTAGAGATGAGGGATGGTCATCCGAGCAGTACTTC. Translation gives CSARDEGWSSEQYF.

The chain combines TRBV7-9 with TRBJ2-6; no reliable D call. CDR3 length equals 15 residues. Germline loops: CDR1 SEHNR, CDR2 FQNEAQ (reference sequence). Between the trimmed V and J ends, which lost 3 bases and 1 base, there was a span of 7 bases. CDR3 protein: CASSFQASGANVLTF. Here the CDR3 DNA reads TGTGCCAGCAGCTTCCAGGCTTCTGGGGCCAACGTCCTGACTTTC.

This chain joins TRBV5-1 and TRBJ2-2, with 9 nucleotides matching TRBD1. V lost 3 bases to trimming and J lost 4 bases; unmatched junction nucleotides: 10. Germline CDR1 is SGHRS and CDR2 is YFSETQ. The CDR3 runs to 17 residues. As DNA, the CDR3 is TGCGCCAGCAGCTCGCCTCGACAGGGGGTTGGCACCGGGGAGCTGTTTTTT. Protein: CASSSPRQGVGTGELFF. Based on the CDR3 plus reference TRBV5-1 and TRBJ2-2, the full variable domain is KAGVTQTPRYLIKTRGQQVTLSCSPISGHRSVSWYQQTPGQGLQFLFEYFSETQRNKGNFPGRFSGRQFSNSRSEMNVSTLELGDSALYLCASSSPRQGVGTGELFFGEGSRLTVL.

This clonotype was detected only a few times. The CDR3 is CASRPTGFNSPLHF. The DNA for the CDR3 is TGTGCCAGCAGACCGACAGGGTTCAATTCACCCCTCCACTTT. The genes are TRBV28 and TRBJ1-6; 7 bases are a match to TRBD1. CDR1 is MDHEN, CDR2 SYDVKM, per germline. J gave up 7 bases and V 6 bases, and 6 bases lay outside the gene matches. The CDR3 spans 14 residues.

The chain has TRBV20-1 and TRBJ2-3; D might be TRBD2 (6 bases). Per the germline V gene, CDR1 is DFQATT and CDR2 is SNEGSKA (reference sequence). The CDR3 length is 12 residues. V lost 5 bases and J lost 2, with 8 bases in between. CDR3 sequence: CSAPGATDTQYF. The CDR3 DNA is TGCAGTGCTCCGGGAGCCACAGATACGCAGTATTTT.

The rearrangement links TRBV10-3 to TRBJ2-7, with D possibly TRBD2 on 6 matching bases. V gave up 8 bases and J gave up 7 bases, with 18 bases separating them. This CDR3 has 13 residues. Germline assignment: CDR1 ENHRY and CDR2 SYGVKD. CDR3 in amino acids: CAIGGGAKEEQYF. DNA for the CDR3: TGTGCCATCGGGGGAGGAGCGAAGGAAGAGCAGTACTTC.

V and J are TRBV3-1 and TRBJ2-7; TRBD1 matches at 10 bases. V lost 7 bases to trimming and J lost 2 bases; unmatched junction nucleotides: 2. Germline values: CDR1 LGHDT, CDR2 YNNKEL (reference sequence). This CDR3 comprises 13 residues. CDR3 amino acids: CASTGQGTYEQYF. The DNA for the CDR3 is TGTGCCAGCACGGGACAGGGGACCTACGAGCAGTACTTC.

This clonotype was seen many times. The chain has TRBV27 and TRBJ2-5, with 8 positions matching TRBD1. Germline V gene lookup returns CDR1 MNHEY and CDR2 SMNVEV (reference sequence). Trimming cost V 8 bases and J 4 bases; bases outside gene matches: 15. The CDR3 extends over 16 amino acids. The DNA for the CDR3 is TGTGCCAGCGCTCCGACAGGGGCCCGTAAAACAGAGACCCAGTACTTC. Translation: CASAPTGARKTETQYF.

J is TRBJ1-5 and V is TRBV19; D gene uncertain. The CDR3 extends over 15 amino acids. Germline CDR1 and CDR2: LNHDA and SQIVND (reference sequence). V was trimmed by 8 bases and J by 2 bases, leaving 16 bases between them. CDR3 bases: TGTGCCAGTCGGTCCATGGGAAGGGGCAATCAGCCCCAGCATTTT. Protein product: CASRSMGRGNQPQHF.

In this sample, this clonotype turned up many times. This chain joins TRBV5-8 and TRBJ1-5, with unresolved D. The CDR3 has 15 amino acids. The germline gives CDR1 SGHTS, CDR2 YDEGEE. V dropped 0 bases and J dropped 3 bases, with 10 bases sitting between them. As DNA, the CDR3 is TGTGCCAGCAGCTTGGTCCGACGGCTCAATCAGCCCCAGCATTTT. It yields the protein CASSLVRRLNQPQHF.

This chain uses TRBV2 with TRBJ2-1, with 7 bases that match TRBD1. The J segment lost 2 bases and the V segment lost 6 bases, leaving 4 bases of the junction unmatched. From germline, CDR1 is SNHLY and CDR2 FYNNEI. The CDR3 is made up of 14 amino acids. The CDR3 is CASREGAAYNEQFF. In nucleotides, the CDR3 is TGTGCCAGCAGAGAGGGGGCAGCCTACAATGAGCAGTTCTTC.

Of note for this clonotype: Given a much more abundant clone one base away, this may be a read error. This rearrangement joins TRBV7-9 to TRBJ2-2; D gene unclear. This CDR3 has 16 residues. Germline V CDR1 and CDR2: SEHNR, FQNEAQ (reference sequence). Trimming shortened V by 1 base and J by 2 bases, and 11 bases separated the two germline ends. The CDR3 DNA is TGTGCCAGCAGCTTAGTTCGGACGGATAACACCGGGGAGCTGTTTTTT. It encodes CASSLVRTDNTGELFF. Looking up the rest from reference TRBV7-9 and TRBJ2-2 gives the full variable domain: DTGVSQNPRHKITKRGQNVTFRCDPISEHNRLYWYRQTLGQGPEFLTYFQNEAQLEKSRLLSDRFSAERPKGSFSTLEIQRTEQGDSAMYLCASSLVRTDNTGELFFGEGSRLTVL.

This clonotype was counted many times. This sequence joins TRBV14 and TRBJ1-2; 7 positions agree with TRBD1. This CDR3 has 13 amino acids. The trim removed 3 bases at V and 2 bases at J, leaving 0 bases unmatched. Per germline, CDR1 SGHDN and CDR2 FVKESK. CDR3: CASSHRGNYGYTF. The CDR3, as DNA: TGTGCCAGCAGCCACAGGGGGAACTATGGCTACACCTTC.

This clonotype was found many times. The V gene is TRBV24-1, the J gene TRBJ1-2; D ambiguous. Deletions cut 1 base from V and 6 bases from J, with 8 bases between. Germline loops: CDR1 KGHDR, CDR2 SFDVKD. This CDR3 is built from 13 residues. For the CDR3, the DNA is TGTGCCACCAGTGATTTCTCCGGCGATGGCTACACCTTC. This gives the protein CATSDFSGDGYTF.

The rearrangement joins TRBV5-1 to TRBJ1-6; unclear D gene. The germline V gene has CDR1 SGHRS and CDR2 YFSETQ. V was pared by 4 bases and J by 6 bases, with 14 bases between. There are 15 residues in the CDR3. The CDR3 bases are TGCGCCAGCAGCCCTATGCCGGTATTTAATTCACCCCTCCACTTT. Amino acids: CASSPMPVFNSPLHF.

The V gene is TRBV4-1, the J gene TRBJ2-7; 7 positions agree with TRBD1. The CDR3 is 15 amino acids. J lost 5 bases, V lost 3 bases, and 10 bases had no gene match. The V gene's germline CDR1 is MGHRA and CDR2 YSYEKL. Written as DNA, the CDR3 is TGCGCCAGCAGCCATTACCCCCATCAGGGGGACGAGCAGTACTTC. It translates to CASSHYPHQGDEQYF.

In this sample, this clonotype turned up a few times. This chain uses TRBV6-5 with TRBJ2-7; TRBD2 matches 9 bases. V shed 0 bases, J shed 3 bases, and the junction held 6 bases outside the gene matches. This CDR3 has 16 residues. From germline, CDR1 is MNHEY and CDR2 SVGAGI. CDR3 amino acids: CASSYSPSGAIYEQYF. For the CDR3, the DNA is TGTGCCAGCAGTTACTCGCCTAGCGGGGCGATCTACGAGCAGTACTTC.